This record looks at one T cell receptor (beta chain) sequence and its context. The record originates from a study of blood T cell repertoires in COVID-19. Overall study context: Sites across the United States, Italy and Spain contributed samples from acute and convalescent COVID-19. T cells, B-cell-depleted T cells, or PBMCs provided the cDNA or gDNA that served as material.

Recruited during active infection, patients (from Seattle) were subsequently followed longitudinally. Germline trimming cut 2 bases from V and 5 bases from J; bases unmatched to any gene: 6. The germline V gene encodes CDR1 GTSNPN and CDR2 SVGIG (reference sequence). There are 14 residues in the CDR3. Sequencing used immunoSEQ multiplex PCR; TCRdb keeps in-frame clones, though not all of them. Of 150,000 to 200,000 clones in the sample, 80% to 85% were seen once. This TCR was sampled from a woman between 70 and 85 years old with COVID-19, enrolled during active disease. The material sequenced was peripheral blood. This sequence joins TRBV30 and TRBJ1-5; 7 positions agree with TRBD1. The CDR3 is CAWSQIRGDQPQHF. In DNA form, the CDR3 reads TGTGCCTGGAGTCAAATCAGGGGGGATCAGCCCCAGCATTTT. Drawing the rest from reference TRBV30 and TRBJ1-5, the complete variable domain is SQTIHQWPATLVQPVGSPLSLECTVEGTSNPNLYWYRQAAGRGLQLLFYSVGIGQISSEVPQNLSASRPQDRQFILSSKKLLLSDSGFYLCAWSQIRGDQPQHFGDGTRLSIL.